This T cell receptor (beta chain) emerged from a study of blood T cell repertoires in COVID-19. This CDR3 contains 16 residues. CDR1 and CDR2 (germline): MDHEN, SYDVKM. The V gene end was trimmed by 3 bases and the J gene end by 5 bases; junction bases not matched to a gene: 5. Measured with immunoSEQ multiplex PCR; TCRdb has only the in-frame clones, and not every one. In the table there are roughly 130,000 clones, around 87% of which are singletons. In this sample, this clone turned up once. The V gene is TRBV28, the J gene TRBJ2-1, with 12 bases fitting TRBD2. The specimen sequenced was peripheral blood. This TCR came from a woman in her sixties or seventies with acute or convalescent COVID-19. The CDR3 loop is CASSFLGTSGHNEQFF. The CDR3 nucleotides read TGTGCCAGCAGTTTCTTAGGGACTAGCGGGCACAATGAGCAGTTCTTC.